These 5 T cell receptor beta chains share one sample of origin, sequenced in a study of human T cells and chemical hapten exposure. TCRdb re-called the 5' RACE reads with MiXCR, one entry per CDR3 protein. This sample has approximately 150,000 distinct CDR3 sequences, with around 4.1% found just once. Unseparated into fractions, whole blood served as the source from which total RNA was extracted. These receptors were collected from a female donor in good health.

This clonotype was seen many times. The chain employs TRBV20-1 and TRBJ2-3; D tentatively fits TRBD1 or TRBD2 (6 bases each). The CDR3 has 15 amino acids. Germline assignment: CDR1 DFQATT and CDR2 SNEGSKA (reference sequence). Between the trimmed V and J ends, which lost 2 bases and 6 bases, there was a span of 18 bases. CDR3 DNA sequence: TGCAGTGCTAGATCGGGGGTGATCACAGGGGATACGCAGTATTTT. Translation: CSARSGVITGDTQYF.

This clonotype came up a few times. CDR3 residues: CASSLGSTDGQPQHF. The CDR3 region has the DNA TGTGCCAGCAGCTTGGGGTCCACTGACGGTCAGCCCCAGCATTTT. V and J are TRBV7-9 and TRBJ1-5; D remains ambiguous. CDR1 is SEHNR and CDR2 is FQNEAQ in the germline V gene (reference sequence). CDR3 length equals 15 residues. Trimming removed 3 bases from V and 6 bases from J, with 15 bases in between.

This clonotype came up many times. The chain carries TRBV6-2 or TRBV6-3 and TRBJ2-1, with D tentatively TRBD2 (6 bases). This CDR3 has 15 amino acids. Germline values: CDR1 MNHEY, CDR2 SVGEGT. V was shortened by 9 bases and J by 4 bases, with 19 bases between the two germline ends. The DNA for the CDR3 is TGTGCCAGTCGGAGGCCCGACGGACTATACAATGAGCAGTTCTTC. Protein product: CASRRPDGLYNEQFF.

This clonotype was seen at least ten times. J is TRBJ1-5 and V is TRBV5-5; D is possibly TRBD1 (6 bases). The CDR3 extends over 15 amino acids. Germline V gene lookup returns CDR1 SGHKS and CDR2 YYEKEE (reference sequence). With 3 bases removed from V and 1 base from J, the gap between germline ends came to 11 bases. CDR3 amino acids: CASSSDRLSNQPQHF. The CDR3 region has the DNA TGTGCCAGCAGCTCTGACAGGTTAAGCAATCAGCCCCAGCATTTT.

There are many counts of this clonotype. V and J are TRBV6-2 or TRBV6-3 and TRBJ2-3, with TRBD2 identical over 9 bases. This CDR3 comprises 16 residues. Germline CDR1 and CDR2: MNHEY and SVGEGT. Trimming cost V 4 bases and J 3 bases; bases outside gene matches: 8. The CDR3 region is CASSSLAGSVTDTQYF. The CDR3 bases are TGTGCCAGCAGTTCCCTAGCGGGGTCGGTAACAGATACGCAGTATTTT.